These T cell receptor beta chains were read from a single sample in a study of T cell responses to AZD1222 COVID-19 vaccine. Profiled with immunoSEQ multiplex PCR; TCRdb holds only in-frame clones, not every one. The sample lists fewer than 120,000 clones, nearly 90% occurring once. The sequencing here drew on peripheral blood, taken on day 0 of AZD1222 vaccination. All receptors derive from an adult in good health. CDR3s include the opening cysteine and the closing phenylalanine or tryptophan. A D gene is named only where the DNA matches it firmly. A row's size may be missing; if present it is once, few, many or a size class.

TRBV6-2/TRBV6-3	TRBJ1-1	.	.	TGTGCCAGCAGTTACGGTCGGCAGAACACTGAAGCTTTCTTT	CASSYGRQNTEAFF
TRBV3-1/TRBV3-2	TRBJ2-1	TRBD2	.	TGTGCCAGCAGCCATGGGGGGGAGGGCTACAATGAGCAGTTCTTC	CASSHGGEGYNEQFF
TRBV6-6	TRBJ1-1	.	.	TGTGCCAGCAGTTCGGTAGAGAACACTGAAGCTTTCTTT	CASSSVENTEAFF
TRBV5-1	TRBJ1-5	.	.	TGCGCCAGCAGCTTGGTAGGGCCTAATCAGCCCCAGCATTTT	CASSLVGPNQPQHF
TRBV29-1	TRBJ2-3	.	.	TGCAGCGGGCTACCAGCTAGCACAGATACGCAGTATTTT	CSGLPASTDTQYF
TRBV25-1	TRBJ2-1	.	once	TGTGCCAGCAGTGAATTCGCAGGGGCCTACAATGAGCAGTTCTTC	CASSEFAGAYNEQFF
TRBV19	TRBJ1-1	.	few	TGTGCCAGTAGTGCGCAAGTTGATAACACTGAAGCTTTCTTT	CASSAQVDNTEAFF
TRBV3-1/TRBV3-2	TRBJ2-5	.	.	TGTGCCAGCAGCCAAAGAGGGAACCTAGCAGAACAAGAGACCCAGTACTTC	CASSQRGNLAEQETQYF
TRBV2	TRBJ2-7	.	.	TGTGCCAGCAGCCGGGACTCGCGTCCCTACGAGCAGTACTTC	CASSRDSRPYEQYF
TRBV3-1/TRBV3-2	TRBJ1-4	.	.	TGTGCCAGCAGCCAAGAATCAAAAGGACAGCTTAATGAAAAACTGTTTTTT	CASSQESKGQLNEKLFF
TRBV7-2	TRBJ2-5	.	.	TGTGCCAGCAGCAAACTGGCCGGGGCTGAAGAGACCCAGTACTTC	CASSKLAGAEETQYF
TRBV5-5	TRBJ2-7	.	.	TGTGCCAGCAGCTTGGTCGGGGGGCCCTACGAGCAGTACTTC	CASSLVGGPYEQYF
TRBV28	TRBJ1-1	.	few	TGTGCCAGCAGTTTTTTGCGTGAAGCTTTCTTT	CASSFLREAFF
TRBV13	TRBJ2-3	TRBD2	.	TGTGCCAGCAGCCGCCCCGGGGGGTCCTTGACAGATACGCAGTATTTT	CASSRPGGSLTDTQYF
TRBV6-6	TRBJ2-7	.	.	TGTGCCAGCTGTTTTATGGGTGCCTACGAGCAGTACTTC	CASCFMGAYEQYF
TRBV30	TRBJ1-5	.	.	TGTGCCTGGGGGGCGGGGGCTCAGCCCCAGCATTTT	CAWGAGAQPQHF
TRBV28	TRBJ1-2	TRBD1	once	TGTGCCAGCAGACCCCGGGACAGGGAGGTGGCTGGCTACACCTTC	CASRPRDREVAGYTF
TRBV9	TRBJ2-5	.	.	TGTGCCAGCAGCGTAGGTAGGGGGCAAGAGACCCAGTACTTC	CASSVGRGQETQYF
TRBV27	TRBJ2-1	TRBD2	once	TGTGCCAGCAGCCCTTACAGGGCTCGAACTAGCGGGGGCCGAGGCAATGAGCAGTTCTTC	CASSPYRARTSGGRGNEQFF
TRBV19	TRBJ1-1	.	.	TGTGCCAGTACCACGGGAGGGGTGGGCACTGAAGCTTTCTTT	CASTTGGVGTEAFF
TRBV5-1	TRBJ2-1	TRBD2	.	TGCGCCAGCAGCTTTGAGACTAGCGGGACGGGCAGTGAGCAGTTCTTC	CASSFETSGTGSEQFF
TRBV6-5	TRBJ2-7	.	.	TGTGCCAGCAGTCGCGTCCAGGGCGAGCAGTACTTC	CASSRVQGEQYF
TRBV27	TRBJ2-7	.	.	TGTGCCAGCAGTTTTGGGTTAGACTACGAGCAGTACTTC	CASSFGLDYEQYF
TRBV2	TRBJ2-7	TRBD2	once	TGTGCCAGCAGAGGCCAGCGGGGGAACTACGAGCAGTACTTC	CASRGQRGNYEQYF
TRBV9	TRBJ1-5	.	.	TGTGCCAGCAGCGCGCAACCAGAGGGTCAGCCCCAGCATTTT	CASSAQPEGQPQHF
TRBV3-1/TRBV3-2	TRBJ2-7	.	.	TGTGCCAGCAGCCAAGTGAACTACGAGCAGTACTTC	CASSQVNYEQYF
TRBV29-1	TRBJ2-7	TRBD2	.	TGCAGCGTTGCTCGGGAGGCCCCCTACGAGCAGTACTTC	CSVAREAPYEQYF
TRBV18	TRBJ1-6	TRBD1	few	TGTGCCAGCTCACCAGAGGGGGCTGCGAATTCACCCCTCCACTTT	CASSPEGAANSPLHF
TRBV18	TRBJ1-5	TRBD1	.	TGTGCCAGCTCACCACGGACAGGGGCCAATCAGCCCCAGCATTTT	CASSPRTGANQPQHF
TRBV27	TRBJ2-3	TRBD2	few	TGTGCCAGCAGTTCCCTCAACCAGCGGGGGGAACTCACAGATACGCAGTATTTT	CASSSLNQRGELTDTQYF
TRBV19	TRBJ2-1	TRBD2	.	TGTGCCAGTAGTGGTTTGATCGGGACTACAAACAATGAGCAGTTCTTC	CASSGLIGTTNNEQFF
TRBV9	TRBJ2-7	TRBD1	.	TGTGCCAGCAGCGTAGCGCCAACAGGGGCTTCCGAGCAGTACTTC	CASSVAPTGASEQYF
TRBV27	TRBJ2-4	TRBD2	.	TGTGCCAGCAGGTTATGGGCTAGCGGAGCCAAAAACATTCAGTACTTC	CASRLWASGAKNIQYF
TRBV3-1/TRBV3-2	TRBJ2-7	.	.	TGTGCCAGCAGCCGGGACGCCACCTCCTACGAGCAGTACTTC	CASSRDATSYEQYF